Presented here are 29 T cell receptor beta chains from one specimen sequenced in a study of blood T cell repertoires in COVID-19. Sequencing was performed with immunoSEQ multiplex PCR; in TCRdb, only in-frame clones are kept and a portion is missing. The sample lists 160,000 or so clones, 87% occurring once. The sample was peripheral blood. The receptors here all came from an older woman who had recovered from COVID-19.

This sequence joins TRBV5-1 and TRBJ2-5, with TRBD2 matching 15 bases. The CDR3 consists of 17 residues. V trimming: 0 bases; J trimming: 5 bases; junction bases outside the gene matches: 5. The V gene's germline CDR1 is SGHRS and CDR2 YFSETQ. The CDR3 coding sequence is TGCGCCAGCAGCTTGGGGACTAGCGGGGGGGCCGTGGAGACCCAGTACTTC. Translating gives CASSLGTSGGAVETQYF.

CDR3 in amino acids: CASKGGGARYHEQFF. For the CDR3, the DNA is TGTGCCAGCAAAGGCGGGGGGGCAAGATATCATGAGCAGTTCTTC. V usage is TRBV6-5 and J usage is TRBJ2-1, with 9 bases identical to TRBD2. Germline V gives CDR1 MNHEY, CDR2 SVGAGI. Germline trimming cut 7 bases from V and 8 bases from J; bases unmatched to any gene: 12. The CDR3 contains 15 residues.

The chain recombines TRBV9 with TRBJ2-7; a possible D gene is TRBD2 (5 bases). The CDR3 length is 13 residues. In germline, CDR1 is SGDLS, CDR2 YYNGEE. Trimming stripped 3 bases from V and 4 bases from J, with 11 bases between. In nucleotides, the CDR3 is TGTGCCAGCAGCGACGGAGGCTCGTACGAGCAGTACTTC. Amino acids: CASSDGGSYEQYF.

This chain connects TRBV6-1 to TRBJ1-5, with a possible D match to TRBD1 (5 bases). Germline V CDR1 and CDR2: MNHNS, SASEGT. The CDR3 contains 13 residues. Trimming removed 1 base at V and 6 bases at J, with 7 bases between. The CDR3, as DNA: TGTGCCAGCAGTGAAGTCCAGGGTCAGCCCCAGCATTTT. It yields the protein CASSEVQGQPQHF.

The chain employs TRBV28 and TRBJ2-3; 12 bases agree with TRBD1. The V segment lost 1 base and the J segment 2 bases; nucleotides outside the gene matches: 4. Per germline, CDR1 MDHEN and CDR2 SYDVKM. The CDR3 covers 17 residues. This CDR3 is CASSLSTGQGATDTQYF. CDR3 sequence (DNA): TGTGCCAGCAGTTTATCCACGGGACAGGGGGCCACAGATACGCAGTATTTT.

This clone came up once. CDR3 nucleotide sequence: TGTGCCAGCAGCACGTCAGGGGTTTTGGGCACTGAAGCTTTCTTT. Protein product: CASSTSGVLGTEAFF. This chain uses TRBV11-2 with TRBJ1-1, with D possibly matching TRBD1 (6 bases). The CDR3 has 15 residues. CDR1 and CDR2 (germline): SGHAT, FQNNGV. V gave up 5 bases and J gave up 4 bases, with 17 bases separating them.

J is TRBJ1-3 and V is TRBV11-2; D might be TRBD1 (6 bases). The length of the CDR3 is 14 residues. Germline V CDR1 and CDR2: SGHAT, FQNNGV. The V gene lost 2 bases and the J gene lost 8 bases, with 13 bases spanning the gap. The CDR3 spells CASSLSTGRDTIYF. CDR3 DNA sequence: TGTGCCAGCAGCTTATCCACAGGGAGGGACACCATATATTTT.

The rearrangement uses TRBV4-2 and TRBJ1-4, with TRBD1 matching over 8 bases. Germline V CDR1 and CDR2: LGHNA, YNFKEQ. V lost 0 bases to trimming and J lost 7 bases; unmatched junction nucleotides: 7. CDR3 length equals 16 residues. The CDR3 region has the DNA TGTGCCAGCAGCCAAGATGGGCAGGGGGCGGCTGAAAAACTGTTTTTT. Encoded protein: CASSQDGQGAAEKLFF.

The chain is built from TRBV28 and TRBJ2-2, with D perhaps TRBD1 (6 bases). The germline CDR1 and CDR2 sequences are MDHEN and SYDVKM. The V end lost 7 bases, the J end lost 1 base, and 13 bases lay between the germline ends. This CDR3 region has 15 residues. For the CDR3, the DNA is TGTGCCAGCACCCCCGGACAGCGGAACACCGGGGAGCTGTTTTTT. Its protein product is CASTPGQRNTGELFF.

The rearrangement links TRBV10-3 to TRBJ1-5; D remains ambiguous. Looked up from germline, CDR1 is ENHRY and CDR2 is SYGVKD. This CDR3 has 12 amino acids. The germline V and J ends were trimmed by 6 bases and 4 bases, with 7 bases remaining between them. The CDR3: CAISQENQPQHF. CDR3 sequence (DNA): TGTGCCATCAGCCAGGAAAATCAGCCCCAGCATTTT.

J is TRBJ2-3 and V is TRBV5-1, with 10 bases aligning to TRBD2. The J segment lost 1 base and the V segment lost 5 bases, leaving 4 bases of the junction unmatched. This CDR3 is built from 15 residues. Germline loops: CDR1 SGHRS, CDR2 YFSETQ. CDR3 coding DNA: TGCGCCAGCAGTCCCGGGACTAGCGGCACAGATACGCAGTATTTT. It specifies CASSPGTSGTDTQYF.

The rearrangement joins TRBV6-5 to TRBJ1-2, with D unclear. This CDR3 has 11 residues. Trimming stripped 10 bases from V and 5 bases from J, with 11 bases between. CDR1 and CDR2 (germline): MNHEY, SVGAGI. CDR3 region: CATNSGYGYTF. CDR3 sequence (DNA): TGTGCCACCAACTCGGGGTATGGCTACACCTTC.

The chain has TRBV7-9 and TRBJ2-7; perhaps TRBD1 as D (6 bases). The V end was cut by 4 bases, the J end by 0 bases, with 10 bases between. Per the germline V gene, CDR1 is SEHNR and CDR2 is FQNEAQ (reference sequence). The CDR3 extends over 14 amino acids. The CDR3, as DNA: TGTGCCAGCAGCTCCAGGGGCCGCTCCTACGAGCAGTACTTC. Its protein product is CASSSRGRSYEQYF.

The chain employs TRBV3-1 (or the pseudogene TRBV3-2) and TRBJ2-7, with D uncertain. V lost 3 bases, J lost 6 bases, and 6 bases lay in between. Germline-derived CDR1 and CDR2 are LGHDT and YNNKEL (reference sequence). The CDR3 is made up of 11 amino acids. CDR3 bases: TGTGCCAGCAGCCAGCGGCGCGAGCAGTACTTC. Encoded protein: CASSQRREQYF.

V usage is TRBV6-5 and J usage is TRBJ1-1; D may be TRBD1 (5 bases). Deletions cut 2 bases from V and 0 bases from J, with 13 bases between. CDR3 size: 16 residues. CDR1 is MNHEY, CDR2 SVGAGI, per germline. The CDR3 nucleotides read TGTGCCAGCAGTTACCGCCTCCAGGGCGTGAACACTGAAGCTTTCTTT. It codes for CASSYRLQGVNTEAFF.

The CDR3 reads CASSEVGLYSNQPQHF. CDR3 DNA: TGTGCCAGCAGTGAAGTTGGGCTTTATAGCAATCAGCCCCAGCATTTT. The J gene is TRBJ1-5, the V gene TRBV6-1; the D is unclear. Trimming left V 1 base short and J 0 bases short, with 10 bases between. The germline gives CDR1 MNHNS, CDR2 SASEGT. The CDR3 loop spans 16 amino acids.

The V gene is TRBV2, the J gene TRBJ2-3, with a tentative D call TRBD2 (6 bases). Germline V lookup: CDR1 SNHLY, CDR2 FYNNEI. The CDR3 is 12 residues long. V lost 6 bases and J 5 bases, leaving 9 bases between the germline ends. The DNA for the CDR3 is TGTGCCAGCAGAATGGGACTAGATACGCAGTATTTT. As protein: CASRMGLDTQYF.

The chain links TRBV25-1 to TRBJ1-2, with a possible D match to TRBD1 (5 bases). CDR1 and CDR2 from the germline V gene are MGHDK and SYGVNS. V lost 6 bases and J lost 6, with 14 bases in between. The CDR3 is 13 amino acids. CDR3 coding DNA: TGTGCCAGCAGCGAGGCAGGGTATAATGGCTACACCTTC. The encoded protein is CASSEAGYNGYTF.

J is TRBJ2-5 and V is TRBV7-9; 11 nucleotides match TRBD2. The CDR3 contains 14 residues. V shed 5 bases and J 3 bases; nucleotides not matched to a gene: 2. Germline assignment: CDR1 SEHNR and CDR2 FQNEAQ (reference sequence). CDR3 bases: TGTGCCAGCAGCATTAGCGGGGGGGAAGAGACCCAGTACTTC. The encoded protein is CASSISGGEETQYF.

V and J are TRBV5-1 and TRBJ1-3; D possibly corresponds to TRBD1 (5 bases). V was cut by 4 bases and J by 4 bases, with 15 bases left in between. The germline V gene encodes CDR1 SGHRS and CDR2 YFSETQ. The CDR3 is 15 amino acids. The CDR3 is CASSLQVGLGNTIYF. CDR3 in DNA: TGCGCCAGCAGCCTACAGGTGGGACTAGGAAACACCATATATTTT.

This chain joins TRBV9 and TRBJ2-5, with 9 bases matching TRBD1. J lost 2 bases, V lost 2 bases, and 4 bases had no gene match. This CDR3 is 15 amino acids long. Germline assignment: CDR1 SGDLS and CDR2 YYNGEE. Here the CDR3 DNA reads TGTGCCAGCAGCGTGGACAGGGGAAGGCAAGAGACCCAGTACTTC. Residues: CASSVDRGRQETQYF.

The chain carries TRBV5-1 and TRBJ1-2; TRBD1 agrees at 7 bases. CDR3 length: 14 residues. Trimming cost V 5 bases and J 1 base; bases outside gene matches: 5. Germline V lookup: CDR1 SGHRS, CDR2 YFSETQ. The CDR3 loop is CASRGGQNNYGYTF. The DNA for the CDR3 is TGCGCCAGCAGGGGGGGACAGAATAACTATGGCTACACCTTC.

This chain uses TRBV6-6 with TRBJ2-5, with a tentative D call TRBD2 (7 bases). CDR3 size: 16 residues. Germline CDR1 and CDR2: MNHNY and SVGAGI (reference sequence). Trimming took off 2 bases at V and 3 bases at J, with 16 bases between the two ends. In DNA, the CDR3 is TGTGCCAGCAGTTACCGAACAAGGGGGGGCGAAGAGACCCAGTACTTC. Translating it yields CASSYRTRGGEETQYF.

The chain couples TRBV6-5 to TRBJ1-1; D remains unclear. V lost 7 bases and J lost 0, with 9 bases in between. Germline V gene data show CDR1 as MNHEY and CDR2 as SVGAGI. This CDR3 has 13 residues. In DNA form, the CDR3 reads TGTGCCAGCACGTTACACCTGAACACTGAAGCTTTCTTT. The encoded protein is CASTLHLNTEAFF.

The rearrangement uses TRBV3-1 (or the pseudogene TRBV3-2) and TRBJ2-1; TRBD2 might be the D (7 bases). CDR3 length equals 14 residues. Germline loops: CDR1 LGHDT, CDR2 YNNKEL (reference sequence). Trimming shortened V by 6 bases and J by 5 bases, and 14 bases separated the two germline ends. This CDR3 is CASRSGGFHNEQFF. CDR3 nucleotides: TGTGCCAGCAGGTCGGGGGGCTTTCACAATGAGCAGTTCTTC.

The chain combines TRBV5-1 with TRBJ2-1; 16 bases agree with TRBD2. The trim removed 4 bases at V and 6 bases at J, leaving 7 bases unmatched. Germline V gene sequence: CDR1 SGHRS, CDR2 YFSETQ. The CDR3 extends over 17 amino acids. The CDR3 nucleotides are TGCGCCAGCAGCCCGCCGGGACTAGCGGGGGGGCCCAATGAGCAGTTCTTC. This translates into CASSPPGLAGGPNEQFF. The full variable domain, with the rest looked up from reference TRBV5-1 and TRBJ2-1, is KAGVTQTPRYLIKTRGQQVTLSCSPISGHRSVSWYQQTPGQGLQFLFEYFSETQRNKGNFPGRFSGRQFSNSRSEMNVSTLELGDSALYLCASSPPGLAGGPNEQFFGPGTRLTVL.

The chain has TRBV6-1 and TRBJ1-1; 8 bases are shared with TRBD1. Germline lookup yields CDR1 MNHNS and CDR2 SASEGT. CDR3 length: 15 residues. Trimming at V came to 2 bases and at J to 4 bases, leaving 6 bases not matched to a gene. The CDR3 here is CASSETQGARTEAFF. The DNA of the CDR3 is TGTGCCAGCAGTGAAACCCAGGGGGCGCGCACTGAAGCTTTCTTT.

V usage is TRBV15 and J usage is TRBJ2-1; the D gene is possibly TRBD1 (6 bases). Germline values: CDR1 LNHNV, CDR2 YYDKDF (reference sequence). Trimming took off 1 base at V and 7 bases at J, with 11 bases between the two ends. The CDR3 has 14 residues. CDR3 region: CATSRAGQWNEQFF. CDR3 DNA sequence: TGTGCCACCAGCAGAGCGGGACAATGGAATGAGCAGTTCTTC.

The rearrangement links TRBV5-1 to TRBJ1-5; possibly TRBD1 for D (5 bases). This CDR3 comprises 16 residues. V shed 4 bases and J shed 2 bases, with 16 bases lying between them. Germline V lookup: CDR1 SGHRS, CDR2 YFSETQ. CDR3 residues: CASSLYPQGGNQPQHF. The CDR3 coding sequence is TGCGCCAGCAGCCTGTACCCGCAGGGTGGCAATCAGCCCCAGCATTTT.